The clone carrying this T cell receptor (beta chain) rates as medium-sized. The antigen is undetermined. Only in-frame clones appear in the TCRdb table, and some are missing; sequencing was by immunoSEQ multiplex PCR. This table holds 95,000 to 100,000 clones, roughly 84% found once. The sample is drawn from a study of T cell responses to AZD1222 COVID-19 vaccine. The ends were cut back, 3 bases at V and 6 bases at J, with 15 bases in the middle. In germline, CDR1 is MNHNS, CDR2 SASEGT. The CDR3 runs 14 residues. Findings and caveats of the study: Nearly half of spike-specific TCRs reportedly target variant regions that are unmutated in the B.1.351 and B.1.1.7 variants. Most donors were white British and more were female, and clonal diversity was possibly underestimated.

Specimen: peripheral blood, collected 28 days after the second AZD1222 dose. The sequence was obtained from an adult who received the AZD1222 COVID-19 vaccine. The rearrangement joins TRBV6-1 to TRBJ2-7, with no clear D. CDR3 loop: CASSETPSESEQYF. In DNA, the CDR3 is TGTGCCAGCAGTGAGACCCCCTCGGAATCCGAGCAGTACTTC.